Presented here are 7 T cell receptor beta chains from one specimen sequenced in a study of blood T cell repertoires in COVID-19. Sequenced by immunoSEQ multiplex PCR; TCRdb stores in-frame clones only, minus some. The table shows about 530,000 clones, with approximately 91% occurring only once. Source material: peripheral blood. The receptors shown here come from a woman between 45 and 60 years old with COVID-19, enrolled during active disease.

This clone was detected a few times. This chain links TRBV9 with TRBJ1-2; possible D gene TRBD1, 6 bases. This CDR3 has 14 amino acids. Germline loops: CDR1 SGDLS, CDR2 YYNGEE. V gave up 4 bases and J gave up 2 bases, with 12 bases separating them. The CDR3 bases are TGTGCCAGCAGCCGGGACACTTTAAACTATGGCTACACCTTC. Amino acid sequence: CASSRDTLNYGYTF.

The chain carries TRBV15 and TRBJ1-1; D uncertain. The CDR3 loop spans 15 amino acids. Germline V gives CDR1 LNHNV, CDR2 YYDKDF (reference sequence). With 5 bases removed from V and 2 bases from J, the gap between germline ends came to 15 bases. The CDR3 DNA is TGTGCCACCAGCCTGCGGGTCGCAGGCAACACTGAAGCTTTCTTT. Its protein product is CATSLRVAGNTEAFF.

This chain joins TRBV5-1 and TRBJ1-2; D is possibly TRBD1 (5 bases). This CDR3 comprises 15 residues. CDR1 and CDR2 (germline): SGHRS, YFSETQ. V was cut by 0 bases and J by 4 bases, with 13 bases left in between. CDR3 protein: CASSLDRPTTYGYTF. The CDR3 nucleotides are TGCGCCAGCAGCTTGGACAGGCCGACAACCTATGGCTACACCTTC.

In its sample, this clone was seen once. The CDR3 spells CAWSGQGGNEKLFF. Here the CDR3 DNA reads TGTGCCTGGAGTGGACAGGGGGGTAATGAAAAACTGTTTTTT. This chain links TRBV30 with TRBJ1-4; TRBD1 matches at 9 bases. V shed 1 base and J 4 bases; nucleotides not matched to a gene: 1. The CDR3 runs 14 residues. The germline gives CDR1 GTSNPN, CDR2 SVGIG (reference sequence).

The chain has TRBV27 and TRBJ2-2; 8 positions agree with TRBD1. The CDR3 extends over 17 amino acids. Germline CDR1 is MNHEY and CDR2 is SMNVEV (reference sequence). V dropped 4 bases and J dropped 0; count of bases not matched to a gene: 7. The CDR3 loop reads CASSWDRLAANTGELFF. The DNA for the CDR3 is TGTGCCAGCAGTTGGGACAGGCTTGCCGCGAACACCGGGGAGCTGTTTTTT.

The gene calls are TRBV27 and TRBJ2-1, with TRBD2 identical over 9 bases. Losses at the gene ends were 2 bases for V and 11 bases for J; bases not matched to a gene: 19. Germline lookup yields CDR1 MNHEY and CDR2 SMNVEV (reference sequence). The CDR3 contains 18 residues. This CDR3 reads CASSLTTSGQLSTMKQFF. The CDR3 region has the DNA TGTGCCAGCAGTTTAACTACTAGCGGGCAATTATCTACAATGAAGCAGTTCTTC.

V gene TRBV4-1 combines with J gene TRBJ1-1; no firm D call. Trimming left V 6 bases short and J 2 bases short, with 10 bases between. Germline lookup yields CDR1 MGHRA and CDR2 YSYEKL. The CDR3 spans 13 residues. CDR3 DNA sequence: TGCGCCAGCAGTCCAGGCTTTAACACTGAAGCTTTCTTT. Its protein product is CASSPGFNTEAFF.